The clone carrying this T cell receptor beta chain was counted only a few times. The data were obtained in a study of T-cell reconstitution after alpha-beta-depleted transplantation in children. Unique molecular identifiers were incorporated during preparation of the TCRbeta library. Via MiXCR, TCRdb re-called the PCR reads, giving one row per CDR3 protein. This table holds 550,000 to 600,000 distinct CDR3 sequences, 23% found once. Germline lookup yields CDR1 SGHDN and CDR2 FVKESK. Trimming stripped 4 bases from V and 1 base from J, with 13 bases between. The CDR3 runs to 16 residues. The sequence was obtained from a boy younger than two who had a stem cell transplant for acute myeloid leukemia, so the T cells may come from the graft donor. The sequencing used PBMCs, mostly from graft donor cells, collected 360 days after TCRalphabeta/CD19-depleted stem cell transplant. The rearrangement joins TRBV14 to TRBJ2-2; no definite D call. The CDR3 sequence: CASSPSRMRNTGELFF. As DNA, the CDR3 is TGTGCCAGCAGCCCATCCCGGATGCGGAACACCGGGGAGCTGTTTTTT.